This T cell receptor (beta chain) stems from a study of blood T cells in healthy people across ages. The second PCR ran about 6 to 11 cycles with a sample-barcoded 5' primer and J-beta primers. TCRdb processed the 5' RACE reads anew with MiXCR; each CDR3 protein has one entry. This table has around 650,000 distinct CDR3 sequences, 32% appearing once. Between the trimmed V and J ends, which lost 5 bases and 4 bases, there was a span of 20 bases. Germline V gene data show CDR1 as MDHEN and CDR2 as SYDVKM. The CDR3 is made up of 16 amino acids. The sample was blood. The chain uses TRBV28 and TRBJ1-2; D is uncertain. The sequence came from a woman of 80 years or more in good health. This CDR3 is CASSTAAGGRSYGYTF. CDR3 in DNA: TGTGCCAGCAGTACGGCCGCCGGAGGACGCAGCTATGGCTACACCTTC.